The sequence of this TCR beta chain was determined in a study of blood T cells in healthy people across ages. The ends were cut back, 4 bases at V and 3 bases at J, with 7 bases in the middle. This CDR3 has 13 residues. From germline, CDR1 is MNHEY and CDR2 SVGAGI. Through a sample-barcoded 5' primer and a J-beta primer mix, a second PCR was run for roughly 6 to 12 cycles. A single record per CDR3 protein comes from TCRdb applying MiXCR to the 5' RACE reads. Of some 1.5 million distinct CDR3 sequences in the sample, 42% are singletons; the top ten hold around 4%. They isolated at least 6 million PBMCs from each sample.

Sequenced input: blood. The clonotype comes from a young woman in good health. J is TRBJ1-3 and V is TRBV6-5, with D unclear. The DNA of the CDR3 is TGTGCCAGCAGTTCCGCTTTTGGAAACACCATATATTTT. Translation gives CASSSAFGNTIYF.